Following are 24 T cell receptor beta chains from one sample sequenced in a study of blood T cell repertoires in COVID-19. TCRdb keeps only in-frame clones here, not all; method: immunoSEQ multiplex PCR. The sample includes under 70,000 clones, 88% of them seen just once. Sequenced input: peripheral blood. Source of these receptors: a woman in her sixties with COVID-19, enrolled during active disease.

The chain carries TRBV3-1 (or the pseudogene TRBV3-2) and TRBJ1-1; D gene uncertain. CDR1 is LGHDT, CDR2 YNNKEL, per germline (reference sequence). Between the trimmed V and J ends, which lost 4 bases and 7 bases, there was a span of 13 bases. The CDR3 is 13 amino acids. CDR3 protein: CASSPRKAFEAFF. The CDR3 DNA reads TGTGCCAGCAGCCCCAGGAAGGCCTTTGAAGCTTTCTTT.

This clone has a handful of counts. V usage is TRBV27 and J usage is TRBJ1-1, with TRBD1 matching 8 bases. After removal of 1 base from V and 4 bases from J, the junction contained 8 bases not matched to a gene. From germline, CDR1 is MNHEY and CDR2 SMNVEV (reference sequence). The CDR3 totals 16 residues. The CDR3 loop reads CASSLYGQGGGTEAFF. The CDR3 DNA follows: TGTGCCAGCAGTTTATACGGACAGGGTGGGGGCACTGAAGCTTTCTTT.

The V gene is TRBV7-9, the J gene TRBJ2-1; 9 bases map to TRBD2. CDR1 and CDR2 from the germline V gene are SEHNR and FQNEAQ (reference sequence). Trimming took 5 bases from V and 0 from J; bases not matched to a gene: 14. This CDR3 contains 19 residues. CDR3 coding DNA: TGTGCCAGCAGCCCTTCGGCTAGCGGGGCCCGAAGCTCCTACAATGAGCAGTTCTTC. It codes for CASSPSASGARSSYNEQFF.

The chain joins TRBV18 to TRBJ2-7; TRBD1 aligns across 10 bases. After removal of 5 bases from V and 2 bases from J, the junction contained 3 bases not matched to a gene. From germline, CDR1 is KGHSH and CDR2 LQKENI. The CDR3 is 14 amino acids. CDR3 in amino acids: CASSGGQGPYEQYF. CDR3 in DNA: TGTGCCAGCTCAGGGGGACAGGGGCCCTACGAGCAGTACTTC.

A single count supports this clone. V usage is TRBV7-9 and J usage is TRBJ2-1, with TRBD1 identical over 9 bases. This CDR3 is built from 16 residues. The junction had 18 bases not matched to a gene; V was cut back by 8 bases and J by 10 bases. The germline gives CDR1 SEHNR, CDR2 FQNEAQ (reference sequence). The CDR3 DNA reads as TGTGCCAGCGGGCCAGATTGGGGACAGGGTTCCCCCGAGCAGTTCTTC. This codes for CASGPDWGQGSPEQFF. The full variable domain, completed using reference TRBV7-9 and TRBJ2-1, is DTGVSQNPRHKITKRGQNVTFRCDPISEHNRLYWYRQTLGQGPEFLTYFQNEAQLEKSRLLSDRFSAERPKGSFSTLEIQRTEQGDSAMYLCASGPDWGQGSPEQFFGPGTRLTVL.

The CDR3 DNA reads as TGTGCCAGCAGCTCAGCCTTAGCGGGATTTATCTACGAGCAGTACTTC. Its translation: CASSSALAGFIYEQYF. V and J are TRBV6-2 or TRBV6-3 and TRBJ2-7; 8 bases are shared with TRBD2. CDR1 and CDR2 from the germline V gene are MNHEY and SVGEGT. With V trimmed by 6 bases and J by 3 bases, 13 bases remained unmatched. The CDR3 is 16 residues long.

This chain links TRBV18 with TRBJ1-1, with no clear D. CDR1 is KGHSH and CDR2 is LQKENI in the germline V gene. Trimming stripped 1 base from V and 6 bases from J, with 9 bases between. This CDR3 is 13 amino acids long. Here the CDR3 reads CASSPLIRAEAFF. CDR3 in DNA: TGTGCCAGCTCACCACTGATTCGGGCTGAAGCTTTCTTT.

The chain carries TRBV7-9 and TRBJ2-3, with 7 bases identical to TRBD2. Trimming cost V 2 bases and J 2 bases; bases outside gene matches: 10. The germline V gene has CDR1 SEHNR and CDR2 FQNEAQ (reference sequence). This CDR3 has 17 residues. CDR3: CASSLIIAGPSTDTQYF. CDR3 nucleotide sequence: TGTGCCAGCAGCTTAATCATAGCGGGCCCCTCCACAGATACGCAGTATTTT.

The chain links TRBV6-6 to TRBJ1-2; D may be TRBD1 (6 bases). Germline CDR1 is MNHNY and CDR2 is SVGAGI (reference sequence). CDR3 length equals 14 residues. Trimming pared 5 bases from V and 4 bases from J, leaving 14 bases between. Written as DNA, the CDR3 is TGTGCCAGCAGTCCCGACAGGCGCCCCTATGGCTACACCTTC. Amino acid sequence: CASSPDRRPYGYTF.

This rearrangement joins TRBV19 to TRBJ2-3, with TRBD2 matching 7 bases. The V gene's germline CDR1 is LNHDA and CDR2 SQIVND (reference sequence). This CDR3 has 13 amino acids. V lost 3 bases and J lost 7; bases outside the gene matches: 4. CDR3 loop: CASSMPGRNTQYF. The CDR3 DNA follows: TGTGCCAGTAGTATGCCCGGGAGGAATACGCAGTATTTT.

V is TRBV27 and J is TRBJ2-1; 7 positions agree with TRBD2. CDR1 is MNHEY, CDR2 SMNVEV, per germline (reference sequence). CDR3 length: 14 residues. After removal of 4 bases from V and 9 bases from J, the junction contained 9 bases not matched to a gene. DNA of the CDR3: TGTGCCAGCAGTTCATGGGGAGGGCTGGGTGAGCAGTTCTTC. This gives the protein CASSSWGGLGEQFF.

J is TRBJ1-5 and V is TRBV30; no reliable D call. Germline assignment: CDR1 GTSNPN and CDR2 SVGIG (reference sequence). The CDR3 is made up of 13 amino acids. V was trimmed by 5 bases and J by 3 bases, leaving 11 bases between them. This chain's CDR3 is CAWGPNSNQPQHF. The CDR3 DNA reads TGTGCCTGGGGCCCTAATTCCAATCAGCCCCAGCATTTT.

The chain combines TRBV7-9 with TRBJ1-4; D perhaps matches TRBD1 (6 bases). CDR1 and CDR2 from the germline V gene are SEHNR and FQNEAQ (reference sequence). Trimming took off 11 bases at V and 3 bases at J, with 13 bases between the two ends. The CDR3 runs 13 residues. The DNA of the CDR3 is TGTGCCTGGCAGGGGTTTGCTAATGAAAAACTGTTTTTT. Translation: CAWQGFANEKLFF.

The chain joins TRBV5-1 to TRBJ2-1; possible D gene TRBD2, 6 bases. The CDR3 totals 16 residues. The germline V gene has CDR1 SGHRS and CDR2 YFSETQ. V was clipped by 3 bases and J by 0 bases, with 13 bases between them. The CDR3 sequence: CASSSGGTGSYNEQFF. Written as DNA, the CDR3 is TGCGCCAGCAGCTCTGGGGGGACGGGCTCCTACAATGAGCAGTTCTTC.

This clone was counted once. The J gene is TRBJ2-3, the V gene TRBV5-8; 8 nucleotides agree with TRBD1. The CDR3 runs to 15 residues. V trimming: 6 bases; J trimming: 3 bases; junction bases outside the gene matches: 9. CDR1 is SGHTS and CDR2 is YDEGEE in the germline V gene. The CDR3 is CASNRWTGRTDTQYF. CDR3 DNA: TGTGCCAGCAACCGATGGACAGGGAGGACAGATACGCAGTATTTT.

The gene calls are TRBV4-3 and TRBJ2-1; 7 nucleotides agree with TRBD2. Germline V lookup: CDR1 LGHNA, CDR2 YSLEER. With 0 bases clipped from V and 2 bases from J, the junction kept 4 bases outside the gene matches. This CDR3 comprises 16 residues. The CDR3 bases are TGCGCCAGCAGCCAAGATTGGCTAGCGGCCTACAATGAGCAGTTCTTC. Translation gives CASSQDWLAAYNEQFF.

The rearrangement joins TRBV3-1 (or the pseudogene TRBV3-2) to TRBJ2-1, with 7 nucleotides matching TRBD2. The J segment lost 4 bases and the V segment lost 0 bases, leaving 6 bases of the junction unmatched. The CDR3 loop spans 16 amino acids. Germline CDR1 reads LGHDT; CDR2 reads YNNKEL (reference sequence). The CDR3 nucleotides are TGTGCCAGCAGCCAAGATCCGACTAGCAGTTACAATGAGCAGTTCTTC. Its translation is CASSQDPTSSYNEQFF.

This chain joins TRBV29-1 and TRBJ2-7; 7 bases line up with TRBD1. The CDR3 runs to 13 residues. J was trimmed by 3 bases and V by 6 bases; bases with no gene match: 8. Germline V lookup: CDR1 SQVTM, CDR2 ANQGSEA. The CDR3 is CSVLTGPRYEQYF. CDR3 coding DNA: TGCAGCGTACTGACAGGGCCTCGCTACGAGCAGTACTTC.

This clone was seen only a few times. The rearrangement uses TRBV5-4 and TRBJ1-2, with no clear D. Looked up from germline, CDR1 is SGHNT and CDR2 is YYREEE (reference sequence). Between the trimmed V and J ends, which lost 0 bases and 7 bases, there was a span of 10 bases. The CDR3 consists of 13 residues. For the CDR3, the DNA is TGTGCCAGCAGCTTGGGGCTGCGGGGTGGCTACACCTTC. Translating it yields CASSLGLRGGYTF.

This clone showed up just once. This chain connects TRBV23-1 to TRBJ1-1; the D is unclear. TRBV23-1 is treated as an ORF (open reading frame) with a function not yet certain. V gave up 3 bases and J gave up 9 bases, with 8 bases separating them. This CDR3 has 11 residues. Here the CDR3 reads CASSQRSKAFF. The CDR3 DNA sequence: TGCGCCAGCAGTCAGAGGTCTAAAGCTTTCTTT.

The genes are TRBV18 and TRBJ1-1; D ambiguous. Trimming shortened V by 6 bases and J by 2 bases, and 10 bases separated the two germline ends. The CDR3 runs 13 residues. CDR1 is KGHSH, CDR2 LQKENI, per germline. The CDR3 DNA follows: TGTGCCAGCTCTCCTGAGGGAAACACTGAAGCTTTCTTT. Its translation is CASSPEGNTEAFF.

The chain recombines TRBV4-2 with TRBJ2-3, with D maybe TRBD1 (6 bases). The CDR3 totals 17 residues. The germline CDR1 and CDR2 sequences are LGHNA and YNFKEQ. V was shortened by 0 bases and J by 6 bases, with 19 bases between the two germline ends. CDR3 nucleotide sequence: TGTGCCAGCAGCCAAGATGGCCAGGGGCCGGCAGGGGATACGCAGTATTTT. It is translated as CASSQDGQGPAGDTQYF.

V usage is TRBV5-5 and J usage is TRBJ1-6; a possible D gene is TRBD1 (6 bases). The CDR3 length is 17 residues. Germline-derived CDR1 and CDR2 are SGHKS and YYEKEE (reference sequence). The V end lost 0 bases, the J end lost 5 bases, and 15 bases lay between the germline ends. Here the CDR3 DNA reads TGTGCCAGCAGCTTGGAACAGGGAAGAATTGATAATTCACCCCTCCACTTT. It codes for CASSLEQGRIDNSPLHF.

The V call is TRBV14, the J call TRBJ1-3, with no clear D. Trimming stripped 4 bases from V and 0 bases from J, with 10 bases between. The CDR3 contains 15 residues. The germline CDR1 and CDR2 sequences are SGHDN and FVKESK. The CDR3 reads CASSPARRSGNTIYF. DNA for the CDR3: TGTGCCAGCAGCCCCGCGCGTCGCTCTGGAAACACCATATATTTT.